The T cell receptor beta chain described here comes from a study of regulatory T cells in long-lasting Graves disease (dated by TCRdb to about 2021). Context from the whole study: Newly diagnosed Graves' disease patients had taken antithyroid drugs for less than 3 months. A total of about 33 samples underwent TCR sequencing: approximately 13 from persistent and roughly 20 from newly diagnosed Graves' disease patients. Patients with persistent Graves' disease were compared with patients with newly diagnosed Graves' disease using TCR sequencing and RNA sequencing of peripheral blood. The study was registered as a clinical trial and conducted in China.

Including cysteine and phenylalanine, the CDR3 has 16 amino acids. Only CDR3 DNA remains: 48 bases, in frame from the first base. CDR1 and CDR2 were assigned from the germline V gene (reference sequence) as MNHEY and SMNVEV. The junction shows trimming of 2 bases on V and 0 bases on J, and the gene matches do not reach 3 bases of it. This clonotype has a count of ten or more. The target of this receptor is not known. No quality values exist for individual bases; no much larger clone is one base distant. Preparation of the library involved multiplex PCR. Sequencer: Illumina HiSeq 4000. iRepertoire HTBI primers and Arm-PCR amplification of CDR3 regions were used to construct TCR beta libraries. Before sequencing, the PCR products underwent gel purification. The published analysis was carried out like this. Gene usage analysis of CDR3 amino acid clonotypes used the 55 to 80 TRBV and some 13 TRBJ segments found across samples. COPE and FqMerger were used to merge filtered high-quality paired reads into contigs. BLAST was used to align contigs to IMGT TRBV, TRBD and TRBJ reference genes, with CDR3 defined following IMGT. Any clonotype with a frequency above 0.1% was classified as a highly expanded clone. Shannon entropy was used to measure repertoire diversity, and the Gini coefficient was used to measure V-J evenness. Public clonotypes were defined as clonotypes shared by more than one individual. TCRdb reran the public reads through fastp at Q25 and MiXCR, keeping productive beta chains. Each CDR3 protein gets just one entry, which takes the most common genes and DNA from the rows behind it. These V and J calls rely on TCRdb rather than the paper's analysis. The sample contains 560,000 or so distinct CDR3 sequences, 15% to 20% of them found a single time. About 11% of the sample lies in the top ten.

The time point label of this sample denotes: newly diagnosed GD, antithyroid drugs for less than 3 months. For both TCR sequencing and RNA sequencing, RNA was extracted from PBMCs in TRIzol. Graves' disease was diagnosed according to American Thyroid Association guidelines. Patients were recruited from an endocrinology department in Xi'an, China. Each patient gave 7.5 to 10 milliliters of peripheral blood, collected in an EDTA anticoagulant tube. Ficoll Paque Plus density gradient separation was used to isolate PBMCs, and no further T cell sorting was done. An Agilent 2100 Bioanalyzer and agarose gel were used to check RNA quality, and a NanoDrop 2000 was used to measure RNA concentration. Study-wide findings and limitations: Patients with persistent disease shared more public clonotypes (fewer than 3,000) than newly diagnosed patients did (around 1,000). Because the primary lesion, thyroid tissue, could not be accessed, the study looked at peripheral blood alone. Preferential use of TRBV28, TRBJ1-2 and TRBJ2-5 was observed in persistent disease, whereas TRBV20-1 and TRBJ2-1 were favored in newly diagnosed disease. Sequencing and analysis were limited to the TCR beta chain. The authors acknowledged the small sample size as a limitation that may reduce accuracy. Compared with newly diagnosed patients, persistent Graves' disease patients had lower TCR Shannon entropy and fewer highly expanded clones, which suggests clonal expansion.

The data also belong to a second study, concerning T cells in Graves' hyperthyroidism and ophthalmopathy. The second source states: Stable Graves' hyperthyroidism was defined as no progression to ophthalmopathy during 18 months of follow-up. The hyperthyroidism patients were between 18 and 65 years old and newly diagnosed, with a disease duration of less than 2 months. Patients with uncontrolled infections, other autoimmune diseases, pregnancy or lactation were excluded. Diagnoses relied on clinical symptoms, serum thyroxine and TRAb, thyroid ultrasound and orbital computed tomography. The TCR CDR3 was subjected to a first round of RT-PCR using the HTBI primer set and the Qiagen OneStep RT-PCR kit. Most expanded thyroid clonotypes (frequency above 0.001) were also found in blood, which suggests that blood repertoires may mirror thyroid immune responses. Ophthalmopathy was separated from stable hyperthyroidism by a 13 V-J signature model, with approximately 86% sensitivity and approximately 84% specificity obtained in cross-validation and 80%/75% obtained in testing. In validation, progression to ophthalmopathy was predicted by the model with roughly 69% sensitivity and around 75% specificity, a median of roughly 6.4 months before onset. TCR V-J signatures able to tell the groups apart were searched for in a discovery cohort of 100 patients, of whom approximately 40 had Graves' ophthalmopathy and about 60 had stable Graves' hyperthyroidism. An independent validation cohort of under 20 hyperthyroidism patients and 17 patients who later progressed to ophthalmopathy tested prospective prediction of ophthalmopathy. The 85 to 100 discovery patients were divided at random into training and test sets in a 7:3 ratio. In more than 5 Graves' hyperthyroidism patients, the study also compared T-cell repertoires from thyroid tissue with T-cell repertoires from blood. Once sampling was done, hyperthyroidism patients were given methimazole at a starting dose of 30 mg daily, whereas ophthalmopathy patients were given high-dose intravenous methylprednisolone. Libraries were constructed in a second round of multiplex PCR, after which size selection and purification were performed. Libraries were sequenced paired-end with 100 bp reads on an Illumina HiSeq2000. Raw data were processed with SOAPnuke, discarding reads with adapters, uncalled bases, mean Phred below 15, or no exact constant-primer or identifier match. COPE v1.2.5 was used to merge high-quality paired reads, and clonotypes were defined as unique nucleotide sequences. Clonotypes were aligned to IMGT TRBV, TRBD and TRBJ reference segments using MiTCR v1.1. Only V-J combinations with frequency above 0.0001, covering roughly 99% of repertoires, were analysed. A TCS score was defined as the ratio of F50 (clonal expansion) to E x V (chaos), with BLOSUM62-based TCRdist applied between CDR3 peptides within each V-J. Welch's t-statistics and random forest reduced around 520 V-J features to around 14, which were used in a naive Bayes classifier (R e1071). No statistical method was used to fix the sample size in advance, and group allocation was not hidden from the investigators. According to the paper, TCR Vbeta CDR3 sequencing was carried out on roughly 130 peripheral blood samples, which came from fewer than 50 ophthalmopathy, 70 to 80 hyperthyroidism and roughly 17 progressor patients.

Source: peripheral blood mononuclear cells (PBMCs), taken at new diagnosis, from a patient treated with antithyroid drugs. This TCR came from a man aged 18 to 30 with Graves disease. Donor details come from another sample of the same person, matched by shared clones. The rearranged chain carries TRBV27 and TRBJ2-2, and 7 bases in between align with TRBD1. The CDR3 sequence is CASSLGTAPNTGELFF. The DNA sequence is given as TGTGCCAGCAGTTTAGGGACAGCGCCGAACACCGGGGAGCTGTTTTTT.